This paragraph reports one T cell receptor beta chain. TCRdb keeps only in-frame clones here, not all; method: immunoSEQ multiplex PCR. The top ten hold under 0.4% of the sample, which has more than 65,000 clones, around 92% seen once. This entry is derived from a study of technical replicates of blood from several donors. Sequences were obtained from T cells isolated from PBMCs. This clonotype was sampled from a human donor in good health. Some clones in this sample may be carry-over from other donors' samples.

CDR3 region: CASSLNGGQNIQYF. The CDR3 DNA sequence: TGCGCCAGCAGCTTGAATGGCGGACAGAACATTCAGTACTTC. The chain uses TRBV5-1 and TRBJ2-4; tentatively, D is TRBD1 (6 bases). The germline V and J ends were trimmed by 1 base and 7 bases, with 12 bases remaining between them. The CDR3 loop spans 14 amino acids. The germline gives CDR1 SGHRS, CDR2 YFSETQ. The variable domain in full, with the rest retrieved from reference TRBV5-1 and TRBJ2-4, is KAGVTQTPRYLIKTRGQQVTLSCSPISGHRSVSWYQQTPGQGLQFLFEYFSETQRNKGNFPGRFSGRQFSNSRSEMNVSTLELGDSALYLCASSLNGGQNIQYFGAGTRLSVL.